This T cell receptor beta chain is from a study of shared clonotypes between healthy human individuals. Clones were read by immunoSEQ multiplex PCR, and TCRdb kept only the in-frame ones, dropping some. The sample includes 1.5 million to 2.5 million clones, just under 95% of them seen just once. In germline, CDR1 is SNHLY, CDR2 FYNNEI. The CDR3 loop spans 18 amino acids. V dropped 1 base and J dropped 3 bases, with 22 bases sitting between them. Naive CD8 isolation took CD45RO-negative cells positively selected for CCR7 and excluded terminally differentiated effector memory CD45RA+ cells. This receptor was obtained from a man aged 18 to 29 in good health. The sequenced sample consisted of naive CD8+ T cells sorted from blood. This sequence joins TRBV2 and TRBJ2-7; D is perhaps TRBD1 or TRBD2 (6 bases each). The CDR3, as DNA: TGTGCCAGCAGTGAAGGGACGCAACTAGGGGGGATATACTACGAGCAGTACTTC. Protein product: CASSEGTQLGGIYYEQYF. Based on the CDR3 plus reference TRBV2 and TRBJ2-7, the full variable domain is EPEVTQTPSHQVTQMGQEVILRCVPISNHLYFYWYRQILGQKVEFLVSFYNNEISEKSEIFDDQFSVERPDGSNFTLKIRSTKLEDSAMYFCASSEGTQLGGIYYEQYFGPGTRLTVT.